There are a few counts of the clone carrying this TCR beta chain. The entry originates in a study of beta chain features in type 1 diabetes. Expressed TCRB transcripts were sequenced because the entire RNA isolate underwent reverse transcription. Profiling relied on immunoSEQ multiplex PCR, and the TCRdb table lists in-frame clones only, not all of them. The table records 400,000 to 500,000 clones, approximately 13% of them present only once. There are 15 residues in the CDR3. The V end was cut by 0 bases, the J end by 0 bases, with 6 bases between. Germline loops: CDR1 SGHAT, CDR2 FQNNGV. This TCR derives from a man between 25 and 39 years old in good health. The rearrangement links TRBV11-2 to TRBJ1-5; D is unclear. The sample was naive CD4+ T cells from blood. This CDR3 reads CASSLDGRSNQPQHF. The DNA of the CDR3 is TGTGCCAGCAGCTTAGATGGCCGTAGCAATCAGCCCCAGCATTTT.